The sequence of this T cell receptor (beta chain) was determined in a study of monozygotic twins with inflammatory bowel disease. Study conclusions and caveats: Researchers report that IBD patients shared fewer clonotypes with others than healthy twins, especially amid disease activity. Findings did not support one strong IBD-associated signal or clonotype.

This CDR3 comprises 17 residues. CDR1 is MNHEY, CDR2 SVGEGT, per germline. After skipping T cell sorting, the authors isolated total RNA from whole blood. In regard to this clonotype: Its cognate antigen is unknown.

Around 4,000 ng of total RNA went into each TCR library. Following a re-call of the 5' RACE reads, TCRdb has one entry per CDR3 protein and lacks DNA. This table holds about 300,000 distinct CDR3 sequences. This TCR was sampled from a human donor with ulcerative colitis or Crohn's disease, or a healthy co-twin of an affected twin (not recorded which). Sequencing input: blood. This chain uses TRBV6-2 or TRBV6-3 with TRBJ2-3; TCRdb names TRBD2, which stays unverified in the absence of DNA. This chain's CDR3 is CASSYSLSGGALDTQYF.